The present TCR beta chain was sequenced within a study of T cell responses to AZD1222 COVID-19 vaccine. Study at large: Second-dose intervals of approximately 4 or approximately 12 weeks were pooled.

This CDR3 spans 16 amino acids. V lost 1 base and J lost 8, with 20 bases in between. Germline V gene data show CDR1 as LGHDT and CDR2 as YNNKEL (reference sequence). Some clones are missing from TCRdb's copy, which holds only in-frame ones; the method was immunoSEQ multiplex PCR. The sample lists 95,000 to 150,000 clones; approximately 83% were seen once. Regarding this clone: Its antigen is not known.

Study-wide results and caveats: Across spike, vaccine-associated CD4 TCRs were found, dominant at 160-218 and 743-854. Unmutated variant regions are reportedly targeted by nearly half of spike-specific TCRs. Most donors were white British, females outnumbered males, and clonal diversity was possibly underestimated.

The clonotype originates from an adult in good health. The chain employs TRBV3-1 (or the pseudogene TRBV3-2) and TRBJ1-2; D ambiguous. The material sequenced was peripheral blood, taken on day 0 of AZD1222 vaccination. The CDR3 DNA reads TGTGCCAGCAGCCAAGGGATAGGAGCAGGTCCGGGAGGCTACACCTTC. It is translated as CASSQGIGAGPGGYTF.